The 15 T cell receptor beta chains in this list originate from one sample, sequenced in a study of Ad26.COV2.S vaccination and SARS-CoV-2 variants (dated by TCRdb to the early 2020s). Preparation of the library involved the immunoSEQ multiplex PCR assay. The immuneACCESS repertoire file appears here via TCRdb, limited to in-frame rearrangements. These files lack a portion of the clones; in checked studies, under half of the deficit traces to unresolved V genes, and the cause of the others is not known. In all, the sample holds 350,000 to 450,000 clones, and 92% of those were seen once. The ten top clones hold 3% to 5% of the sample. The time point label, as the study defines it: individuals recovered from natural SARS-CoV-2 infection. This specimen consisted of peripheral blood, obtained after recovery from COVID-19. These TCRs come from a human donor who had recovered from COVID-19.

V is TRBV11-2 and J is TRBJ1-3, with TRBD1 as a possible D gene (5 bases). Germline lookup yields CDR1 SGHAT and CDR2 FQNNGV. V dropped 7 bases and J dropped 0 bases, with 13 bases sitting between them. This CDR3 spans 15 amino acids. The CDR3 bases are TGTGCCAGCACCAGGGACGGAGCCTCTGGAAACACCATATATTTT. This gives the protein CASTRDGASGNTIYF. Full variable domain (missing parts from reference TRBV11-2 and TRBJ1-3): EAGVAQSPRYKIIEKRQSVAFWCNPISGHATLYWYQQILGQGPKLLIQFQNNGVVDDSQLPKDRFSAERLKGVDSTLKIQPAKLEDSAVYLCASTRDGASGNTIYFGEGSWLTVV.

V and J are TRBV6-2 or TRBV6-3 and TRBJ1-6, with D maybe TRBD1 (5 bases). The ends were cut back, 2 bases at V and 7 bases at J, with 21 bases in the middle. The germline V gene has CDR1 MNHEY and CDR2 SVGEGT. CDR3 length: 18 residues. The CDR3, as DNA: TGTGCCAGCAGTTACACAACCGGGACCCCGTCTCGGAATTCACCCCTCCACTTT. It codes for CASSYTTGTPSRNSPLHF.

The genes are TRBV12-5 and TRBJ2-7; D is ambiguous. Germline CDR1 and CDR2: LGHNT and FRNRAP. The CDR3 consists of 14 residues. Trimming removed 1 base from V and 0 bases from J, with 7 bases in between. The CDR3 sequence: CASGLGPLSYEQYF. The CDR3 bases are TGTGCTAGTGGTTTGGGTCCCCTCTCCTACGAGCAGTACTTC.

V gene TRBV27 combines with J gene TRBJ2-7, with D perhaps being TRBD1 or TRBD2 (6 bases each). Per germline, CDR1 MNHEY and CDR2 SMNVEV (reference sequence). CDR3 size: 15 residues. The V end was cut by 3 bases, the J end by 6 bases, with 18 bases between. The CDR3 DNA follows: TGTGCCAGCAGTTTCGGGGGCGCAGGGGCGTCCGAGCAGTACTTC. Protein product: CASSFGGAGASEQYF.

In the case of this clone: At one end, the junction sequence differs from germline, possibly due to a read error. The CDR3 bases are TGTGCCAGCAGTTCCATCCAGGGACAGGGGTTGAAGACTGAAGCTTTCTTT. It is translated as CASSSIQGQGLKTEAFF. The chain uses TRBV27 and TRBJ1-1; 10 bases line up with TRBD1. CDR1 MNHEY and CDR2 SMNVEV come from the germline V gene (reference sequence). The CDR3 covers 17 residues.

CDR3 bases: TGTGCCAGCAGCCCTTATAATTCACCCCTCCACTTT. Encoded protein: CASSPYNSPLHF. The gene calls are TRBV5-5 and TRBJ1-6; no definite D call. The V gene lost 4 bases and the J gene lost 4 bases, with 3 bases spanning the gap. This CDR3 spans 12 amino acids. The germline V gene has CDR1 SGHKS and CDR2 YYEKEE (reference sequence).

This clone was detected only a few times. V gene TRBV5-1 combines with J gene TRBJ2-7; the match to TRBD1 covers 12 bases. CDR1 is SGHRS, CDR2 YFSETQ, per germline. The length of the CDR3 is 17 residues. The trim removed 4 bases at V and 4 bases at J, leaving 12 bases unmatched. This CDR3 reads CASSQFLGTGGVYEQYF. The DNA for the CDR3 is TGCGCCAGCAGCCAATTCCTCGGGACAGGGGGCGTTTACGAGCAGTACTTC. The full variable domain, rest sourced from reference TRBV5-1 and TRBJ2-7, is KAGVTQTPRYLIKTRGQQVTLSCSPISGHRSVSWYQQTPGQGLQFLFEYFSETQRNKGNFPGRFSGRQFSNSRSEMNVSTLELGDSALYLCASSQFLGTGGVYEQYFGPGTRLTVT.

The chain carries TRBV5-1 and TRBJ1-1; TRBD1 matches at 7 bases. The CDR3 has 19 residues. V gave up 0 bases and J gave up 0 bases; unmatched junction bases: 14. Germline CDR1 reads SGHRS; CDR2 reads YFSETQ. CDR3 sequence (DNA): TGCGCCAGCAGCTTGGCCCCGGGACAGTATGGGTACATGAACACTGAAGCTTTCTTT. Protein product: CASSLAPGQYGYMNTEAFF. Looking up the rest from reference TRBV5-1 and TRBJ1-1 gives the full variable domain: KAGVTQTPRYLIKTRGQQVTLSCSPISGHRSVSWYQQTPGQGLQFLFEYFSETQRNKGNFPGRFSGRQFSNSRSEMNVSTLELGDSALYLCASSLAPGQYGYMNTEAFFGQGTRLTVV.

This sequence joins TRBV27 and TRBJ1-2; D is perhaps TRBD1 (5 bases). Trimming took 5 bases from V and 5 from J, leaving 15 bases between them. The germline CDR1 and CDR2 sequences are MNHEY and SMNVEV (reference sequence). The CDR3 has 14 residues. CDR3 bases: TGTGCCAGCAGTCCGGGGCAACAGAGATATGGCTACACCTTC. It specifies CASSPGQQRYGYTF.

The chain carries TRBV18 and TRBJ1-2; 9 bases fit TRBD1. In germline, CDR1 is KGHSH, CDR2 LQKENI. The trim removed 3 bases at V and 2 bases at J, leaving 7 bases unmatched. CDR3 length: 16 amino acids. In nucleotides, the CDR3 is TGTGCCAGCTCACCGGTTTTGGGACAGGGAAACTATGGCTACACCTTC. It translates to CASSPVLGQGNYGYTF.

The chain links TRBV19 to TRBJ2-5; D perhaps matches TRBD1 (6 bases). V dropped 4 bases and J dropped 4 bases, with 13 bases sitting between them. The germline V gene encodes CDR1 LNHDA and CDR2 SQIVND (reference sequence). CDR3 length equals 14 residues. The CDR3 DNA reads TGTGCCAGTAGTAACAGGGAAATTGTAGAGACCCAGTACTTC. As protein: CASSNREIVETQYF.

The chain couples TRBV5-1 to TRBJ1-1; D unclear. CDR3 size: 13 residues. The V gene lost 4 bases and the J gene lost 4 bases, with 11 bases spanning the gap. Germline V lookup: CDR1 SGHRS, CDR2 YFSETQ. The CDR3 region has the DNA TGCGCCAGCAGCGCGGAATTGCTCACTGAAGCTTTCTTT. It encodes CASSAELLTEAFF.

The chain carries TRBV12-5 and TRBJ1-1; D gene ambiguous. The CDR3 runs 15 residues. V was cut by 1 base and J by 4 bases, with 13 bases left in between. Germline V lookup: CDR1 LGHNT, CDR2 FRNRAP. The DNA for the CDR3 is TGTGCTAGTGGTTTGGCGCGTCAGAGAAGCACTGAAGCTTTCTTT. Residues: CASGLARQRSTEAFF.

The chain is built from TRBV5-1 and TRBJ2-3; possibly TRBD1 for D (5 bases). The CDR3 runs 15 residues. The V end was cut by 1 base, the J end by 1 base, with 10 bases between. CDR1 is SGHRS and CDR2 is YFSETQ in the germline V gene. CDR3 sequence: CASSLKIGGTDTQYF. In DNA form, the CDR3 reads TGCGCCAGCAGCTTGAAGATAGGGGGCACAGATACGCAGTATTTT.

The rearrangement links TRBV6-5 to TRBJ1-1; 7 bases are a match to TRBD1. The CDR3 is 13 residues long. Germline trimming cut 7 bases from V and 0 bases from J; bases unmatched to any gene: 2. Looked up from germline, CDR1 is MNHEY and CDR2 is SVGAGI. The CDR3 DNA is TGTGCCAGCAAGGACAGGTTGAACACTGAAGCTTTCTTT. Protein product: CASKDRLNTEAFF.